This TCR beta chain appears in the sequencing data of a study of beta chain features in type 1 diabetes. Turning to the study itself: Across the samples, some 98,000,000 sorted cells were examined in total.

CDR3 size: 12 residues. Per germline, CDR1 MDHEN and CDR2 SYDVKM. V dropped 5 bases and J dropped 4 bases, with 9 bases sitting between them. TCRB transcripts that were expressed got sequenced, as all of the isolated RNA had been reverse transcribed. It was found that naive, central memory and regulatory T cell samples averaged about 3.5 million reads. This table comes from immunoSEQ multiplex PCR, and its TCRdb copy is limited to in-frame clones, with some not included. The table records under 450,000 clones, about 15% of them present only once. General study findings and limits: A possible short-template PCR bias applies equally to patients and controls.

Worth noting for this clone: What it recognizes is unknown.

The chain recombines TRBV28 with TRBJ2-7; D is perhaps TRBD1 (5 bases). The sequence came from a woman younger than 35 in good health. The sample comprised naive CD4+ T cells from blood. CDR3 region: CASSRQKYEQYF. The CDR3, as DNA: TGTGCCAGCAGTCGACAGAAATACGAGCAGTACTTC.